These 20 T cell receptor beta chains were all obtained from the same sample, sequenced in a study of tumor-infiltrating lymphocytes in localized non-small cell lung cancer. This table comes from immunoSEQ multiplex PCR, and its TCRdb copy is limited to in-frame clones, with some not included. The data show 20,000 or so clones, with around 73% seen just once and over 6% held by the top ten. The specimen was lung tumor tissue. These receptors all stem from a human donor with non-small cell lung cancer.

This clone has only a few counts. This chain joins TRBV30 and TRBJ2-7; D perhaps matches TRBD1 (5 bases). V lost 2 bases and J 2 bases, leaving 19 bases between the germline ends. Germline-derived CDR1 and CDR2 are GTSNPN and SVGIG (reference sequence). The CDR3 loop spans 16 amino acids. The CDR3 spells CAWSRPSSGQPYEQYF. In DNA form, the CDR3 reads TGTGCCTGGAGTCGTCCTTCCTCCGGACAACCCTACGAGCAGTACTTC.

As regards this clone: Its ends do not fully match the called genes, so a read error is possible. The chain employs TRBV18 and TRBJ1-2; 10 nucleotides agree with TRBD1. The germline V gene encodes CDR1 KGHSH and CDR2 LQKENI. CDR3 length: 13 amino acids. CDR3 bases: TGTGCCAGCGCGACAGGGGGCGACTATGGCCACACCTTC. Amino acid sequence: CASATGGDYGHTF.

In this sample, this clone turned up a few times. The chain combines TRBV30 with TRBJ2-6; D is tentatively TRBD1 or TRBD2 (5 bases each). The CDR3 has 14 residues. From germline, CDR1 is GTSNPN and CDR2 SVGIG (reference sequence). V shed 3 bases and J shed 2 bases, with 8 bases lying between them. CDR3 protein: CAWSGAPGANVLTF. DNA for the CDR3: TGTGCCTGGAGCGGGGCTCCTGGGGCCAACGTCCTGACTTTC.

There are a few counts of this clone. The genes are TRBV19 and TRBJ2-3, with 7 positions matching TRBD2. The V gene's germline CDR1 is LNHDA and CDR2 SQIVND (reference sequence). V lost 4 bases, J lost 4 bases, and 2 bases stayed unmatched. The CDR3 loop spans 13 amino acids. The CDR3 loop is CASSNRGADTQYF. In DNA form, the CDR3 reads TGTGCCAGTAGTAACCGGGGGGCAGATACGCAGTATTTT. The complete variable domain, with remaining parts taken from reference TRBV19 and TRBJ2-3, reads DGGITQSPKYLFRKEGQNVTLSCEQNLNHDAMYWYRQDPGQGLRLIYYSQIVNDFQKGDIAEGYSVSREKKESFPLTVTSAQKNPTAFYLCASSNRGADTQYFGPGTRLTVL.

V is TRBV5-1 and J is TRBJ2-3, with D uncertain. This CDR3 is built from 11 residues. V lost 0 bases and J lost 6, with 2 bases in between. Germline-derived CDR1 and CDR2 are SGHRS and YFSETQ. CDR3 protein: CASSLGDTQYF. In DNA form, the CDR3 reads TGCGCCAGCAGCTTGGGGGATACGCAGTATTTT.

The genes are TRBV15 and TRBJ1-3; D gene unclear. Germline V lookup: CDR1 LNHNV, CDR2 YYDKDF (reference sequence). Trimming removed 4 bases at V and 2 bases at J, with 12 bases between. CDR3 length: 15 amino acids. For the CDR3, the DNA is TGTGCCACCAGCACACCGACATGGGCTGGAAACACCATATATTTT. Its translation is CATSTPTWAGNTIYF. The full variable domain, in which reference TRBV15 and TRBJ1-3 provide the parts outside the CDR3, is DAMVIQNPRYQVTQFGKPVTLSCSQTLNHNVMYWYQQKSSQAPKLLFHYYDKDFNNEADTPDNFQSRRPNTSFCFLDIRSPGLGDTAMYLCATSTPTWAGNTIYFGEGSWLTVV.

The chain uses TRBV7-9 and TRBJ1-6; no firm D call. The CDR3 loop spans 12 amino acids. Between the trimmed V and J ends, which lost 0 bases and 7 bases, there was a span of 1 base. Per germline, CDR1 SEHNR and CDR2 FQNEAQ (reference sequence). Here the CDR3 DNA reads TGTGCCAGCAGCTTAGCAAATTCACCCCTCCACTTT. Translated, it gives CASSLANSPLHF.

The genes are TRBV5-1 and TRBJ1-1; no firm D call. CDR3 length: 14 amino acids. Germline V gene data show CDR1 as SGHRS and CDR2 as YFSETQ. The V end lost 4 bases, the J end lost 5 bases, and 15 bases lay between the germline ends. DNA for the CDR3: TGCGCCAGCAGCCCTCTACCTGACGGGACTGAAGCTTTCTTT. Its translation is CASSPLPDGTEAFF.

The chain couples TRBV19 to TRBJ2-2; TRBD1 agrees at 8 bases. The V and J ends lost 7 bases and 6 bases, in that order; junction bases with no gene match: 7. The germline V gene has CDR1 LNHDA and CDR2 SQIVND (reference sequence). The CDR3 contains 14 residues. The CDR3 coding sequence is TGTGCCAGTAACCTCCGGGACAGGCCCGGGGAGCTGTTTTTT. It is translated as CASNLRDRPGELFF.

The chain carries TRBV16 and TRBJ1-2, with a possible D match to TRBD1 (5 bases). The CDR3 spans 13 residues. Trimming cost V 2 bases and J 4 bases, with 8 bases left between them. Germline CDR1 KGHSY, CDR2 FQNENV. CDR3 sequence reads: CASSQEGTYGYTF. CDR3 nucleotides: TGTGCCAGCAGCCAAGAGGGGACCTATGGCTACACCTTC.

The CDR3 here is CASSPRTVFGNTIYF. The CDR3 nucleotides read TGTGCCAGCTCACCCCGGACAGTCTTTGGAAACACCATATATTTT. The V call is TRBV18, the J call TRBJ1-3; D may be TRBD1 (6 bases). The CDR3 is 15 residues long. V was cut by 3 bases and J by 3 bases, with 12 bases left in between. Germline CDR1 KGHSH, CDR2 LQKENI. Looking up the rest from reference TRBV18 and TRBJ1-3 gives the full variable domain: NAGVMQNPRHLVRRRGQEARLRCSPMKGHSHVYWYRQLPEEGLKFMVYLQKENIIDESGMPKERFSAEFPKEGPSILRIQQVVRGDSAAYFCASSPRTVFGNTIYFGEGSWLTVV.

V and J are TRBV7-7 and TRBJ2-3, with D maybe TRBD2 (7 bases). V gave up 1 base and J gave up 3 bases, with 14 bases separating them. Germline V gene data show CDR1 as SSHAT and CDR2 as FNYEAQ (reference sequence). This CDR3 region has 16 residues. CDR3 region: CASSLGRGASTDTQYF. CDR3 in DNA: TGTGCCAGCAGCTTAGGTCGGGGGGCAAGTACAGATACGCAGTATTTT.

V is TRBV11-2 and J is TRBJ1-2; possible D gene TRBD1, 6 bases. V lost 9 bases to trimming and J lost 7 bases, with 18 bases between them. This CDR3 has 13 amino acids. CDR1 is SGHAT, CDR2 FQNNGV, per germline. The CDR3 region has the DNA TGTGCCAGTTCCACAGGGTCAGAGGGTGGCTACACCTTC. This sequence encodes CASSTGSEGGYTF.

J is TRBJ2-3 and V is TRBV5-1, with a weak D call TRBD1 (6 bases). The CDR3 runs to 11 residues. V gave up 6 bases and J gave up 5 bases, with 7 bases separating them. The germline CDR1 and CDR2 sequences are SGHRS and YFSETQ. The CDR3 region is CASIQGDTQYF. The CDR3 DNA reads as TGCGCCAGCATACAGGGAGATACGCAGTATTTT.

This rearrangement joins TRBV19 to TRBJ1-4; no reliable D call. The V end was cut by 4 bases, the J end by 0 bases, with 6 bases between. The germline gives CDR1 LNHDA, CDR2 SQIVND (reference sequence). This CDR3 comprises 14 residues. The CDR3 protein is CASSRGTTNEKLFF. The CDR3 bases are TGTGCCAGTAGTAGGGGAACAACTAATGAAAAACTGTTTTTT. Looking up the rest from reference TRBV19 and TRBJ1-4 gives the full variable domain: DGGITQSPKYLFRKEGQNVTLSCEQNLNHDAMYWYRQDPGQGLRLIYYSQIVNDFQKGDIAEGYSVSREKKESFPLTVTSAQKNPTAFYLCASSRGTTNEKLFFGSGTQLSVL.

The J gene is TRBJ2-5, the V gene TRBV15; no definite D call. V lost 1 base to trimming and J lost 4 bases, with 13 bases between them. Germline V gene sequence: CDR1 LNHNV, CDR2 YYDKDF (reference sequence). This CDR3 has 15 amino acids. The CDR3 protein is CATSRVVDERETQYF. Here the CDR3 DNA reads TGTGCCACCAGCAGAGTTGTTGACGAAAGAGAGACCCAGTACTTC.

The chain uses TRBV6-5 and TRBJ2-2; D is perhaps TRBD2 (6 bases). Germline CDR1 MNHEY, CDR2 SVGAGI. The V and J ends lost 3 bases and 4 bases respectively, with 9 bases between them. CDR3 length: 14 residues. Here the CDR3 reads CASSYAGTTGELFF. DNA of the CDR3: TGTGCCAGCAGTTATGCGGGGACCACCGGGGAGCTGTTTTTT.

The rearrangement uses TRBV5-1 and TRBJ2-3, with 14 bases aligning to TRBD2. The CDR3 sequence is 17 residues long. Germline V gene lookup returns CDR1 SGHRS and CDR2 YFSETQ. V trimming: 2 bases; J trimming: 4 bases; junction bases outside the gene matches: 6. The CDR3 reads CASSLSSTSGGADTQYF. The CDR3 DNA follows: TGCGCCAGCAGCTTATCGTCGACTAGCGGGGGGGCAGATACGCAGTATTTT.

The chain recombines TRBV4-3 with TRBJ1-1, with a tentative D call TRBD1 (6 bases). V dropped 4 bases and J dropped 0 bases, with 15 bases sitting between them. In germline, CDR1 is LGHNA, CDR2 YSLEER. CDR3 length equals 16 residues. CDR3 residues: CASSPQWGQLNTEAFF. The CDR3 nucleotides are TGCGCCAGCAGCCCCCAATGGGGGCAGCTGAACACTGAAGCTTTCTTT.

The chain couples TRBV9 to TRBJ2-7; 8 bases map to TRBD2. J was trimmed by 5 bases and V by 4 bases; bases with no gene match: 8. In germline, CDR1 is SGDLS, CDR2 YYNGEE. CDR3 length: 14 residues. CDR3 coding DNA: TGTGCCAGCAGCCCGCGGACGGGGGGGAACGAGCAGTACTTC. Its translation: CASSPRTGGNEQYF.